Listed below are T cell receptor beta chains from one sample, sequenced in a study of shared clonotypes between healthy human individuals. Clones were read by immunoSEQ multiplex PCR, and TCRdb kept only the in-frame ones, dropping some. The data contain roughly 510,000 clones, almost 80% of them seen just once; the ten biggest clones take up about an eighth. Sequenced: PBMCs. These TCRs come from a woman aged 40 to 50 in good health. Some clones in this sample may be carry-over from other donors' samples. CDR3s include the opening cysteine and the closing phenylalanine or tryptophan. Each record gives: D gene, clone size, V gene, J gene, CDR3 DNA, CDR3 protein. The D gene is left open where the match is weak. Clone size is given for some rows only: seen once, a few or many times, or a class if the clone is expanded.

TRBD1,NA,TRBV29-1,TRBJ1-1,TGCAGCGTTAAAACAGGGGAAGCTGAAGCTTTCTTT,CSVKTGEAEAFF
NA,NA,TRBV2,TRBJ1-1,TGTGCCAGCAGTTACTCATCCGAGGCGGGCACTGAAGCTTTCTTT,CASSYSSEAGTEAFF
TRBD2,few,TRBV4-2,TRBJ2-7,TGTGCCAGCAGCCAAGCGATTAGCGGGAGAGGGCAAAACTACGAGCAGTACTTC,CASSQAISGRGQNYEQYF
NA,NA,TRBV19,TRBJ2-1,TGTGCCACTGCGGGACGCACCTCCTACAATGAGCAGTTCTTC,CATAGRTSYNEQFF
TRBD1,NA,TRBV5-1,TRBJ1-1,TGCGCCAGCAGCTTGGTCCGGACAGGGAATTACAACACTGAAGCTTTCTTT,CASSLVRTGNYNTEAFF
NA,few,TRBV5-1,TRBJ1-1,TGCGCCAGCAGCTTGGGACTGAACACTGAAGCTTTCTTT,CASSLGLNTEAFF
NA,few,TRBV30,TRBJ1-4,TGTGCCTGGAGTGTATCCGGGGCAATGGGACTGTTTTTT,CAWSVSGAMGLFF
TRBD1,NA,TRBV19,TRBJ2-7,TGTGCCAGTAGTGCCTGGATCGACAGGGACCGGTACGAGCAGTACTTC,CASSAWIDRDRYEQYF
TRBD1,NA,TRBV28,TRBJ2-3,TGTGCCAGCAGCCGGACAGGGTCGGTAACTACAGATACGCAGTATTTT,CASSRTGSVTTDTQYF
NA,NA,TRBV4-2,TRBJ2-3,TGTGCCAGCAAGTCCCGGGGAGAAACAGATACGCAGTATTTT,CASKSRGETDTQYF
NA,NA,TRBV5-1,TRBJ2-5,TGCGCCAGCAGCAGAGGACAGTCTCAAGAGACCCAGTACTTC,CASSRGQSQETQYF
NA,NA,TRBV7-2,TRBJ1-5,TGTGCCAGCAGCTTTGCGGGACAGCCCCAGCATTTT,CASSFAGQPQHF
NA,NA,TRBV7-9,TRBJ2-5,TGTGCCAGCAGCCTCTACAGGGCCGGGGAGACCCAGTACTTC,CASSLYRAGETQYF
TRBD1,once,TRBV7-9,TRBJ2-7,TGTGCCAGCAGCACCAGACAGGGGTACTACGAGCAGTACTTC,CASSTRQGYYEQYF
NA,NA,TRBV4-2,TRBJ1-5,TGTGCCAGCAGCCAAGAGGTGGGGGCAGGGCTTCAGCCCCAGCATTTT,CASSQEVGAGLQPQHF
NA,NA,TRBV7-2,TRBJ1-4,TGTGCCAGCAGCCGAGGGGCCAGAAATGAAAAACTGTTTTTT,CASSRGARNEKLFF
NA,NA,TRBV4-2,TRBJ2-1,TGTGCTACCCGAGCGGGCGTAGGACTCAATGAGCAGTTCTTC,CATRAGVGLNEQFF
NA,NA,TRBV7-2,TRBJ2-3,TGTGCCAGCAGCTTAAGCGTCGGGAACACAGATACGCAGTATTTT,CASSLSVGNTDTQYF
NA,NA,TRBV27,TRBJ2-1,TGTGCCAGCAGTTTATCGCCCAGTCCGGAATGGAATGAGCAGTTCTTC,CASSLSPSPEWNEQFF
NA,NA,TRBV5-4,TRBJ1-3,TGTGCCAGCAGCTTGGGAGGGGGAAACTCTGGAAACACCATATATTTT,CASSLGGGNSGNTIYF
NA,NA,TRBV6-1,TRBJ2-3,TGTGCCAGCATCGGGAGATATAGCACAGATACGCAGTATTTT,CASIGRYSTDTQYF
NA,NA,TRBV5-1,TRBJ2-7,TGCGCCAGCAGCCTACCCCGCGGACAGCAGTACTTC,CASSLPRGQQYF
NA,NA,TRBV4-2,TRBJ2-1,TGTGCCAGCAGCCAATTCTCGGTCGGGAGTGGTGAGCAGTTCTTC,CASSQFSVGSGEQFF
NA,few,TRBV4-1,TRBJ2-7,TGCGCCAGCAGCCAAGATCCAGAGTCCTCTTTCGAGCAGTACTTC,CASSQDPESSFEQYF
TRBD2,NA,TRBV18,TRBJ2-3,TGTGCCAGCTCACCACTAGCGGGAGGGAGCACAGATACGCAGTATTTT,CASSPLAGGSTDTQYF
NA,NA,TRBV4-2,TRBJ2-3,TGTGCCAGCAGCCCCACAGGGTGGTCAGATACGCAGTATTTT,CASSPTGWSDTQYF
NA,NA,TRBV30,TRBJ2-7,TGTGCCTGGAGTGCGTCTACCTTAGCCTACGAGCAGTACTTC,CAWSASTLAYEQYF
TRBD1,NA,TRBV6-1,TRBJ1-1,TGTGCCAGCAGATCCAGGGGGCAGAACACTGAAGCTTTCTTT,CASRSRGQNTEAFF
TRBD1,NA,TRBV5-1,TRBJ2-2,TGCGCCAGCAGCATAACGACAGGGGGCACCGGGGAGCTGTTTTTT,CASSITTGGTGELFF
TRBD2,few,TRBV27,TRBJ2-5,TGTGCCAGCAGCTTGACTAGCGGGCCCGGGACCCAGTACTTC,CASSLTSGPGTQYF
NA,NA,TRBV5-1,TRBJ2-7,TGCGCCAGCAGCTTGGGAGGGGACTCGAGCGAGCAGTACTTC,CASSLGGDSSEQYF
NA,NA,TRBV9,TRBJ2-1,TGTGCCAGCAGCCCCCGGGAGAGGAGCTACAATGAGCAGTTCTTC,CASSPRERSYNEQFF
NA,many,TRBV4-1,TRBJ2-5,TGCGCCAGCAGCCAAGATGGGGGGGCGGAGACCCAGTACTTC,CASSQDGGAETQYF
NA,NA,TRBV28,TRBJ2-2,TGTGCCAGCAACTCGGACCCGAGGGACACCGGGGAGCTGTTTTTT,CASNSDPRDTGELFF
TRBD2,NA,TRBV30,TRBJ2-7,TGTGCCTCAACCCACGGCGGGAGGGCATCCGAGCAGTACTTC,CASTHGGRASEQYF
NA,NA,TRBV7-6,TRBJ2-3,TGTGCCAGCAGCTTAGGGACCCCCGAGATCCATACGCAGTATTTT,CASSLGTPEIHTQYF
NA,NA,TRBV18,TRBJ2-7,TGTGCCAGCTCACTTGCCGCGGGTCACTCCTACGAGCAGTACTTC,CASSLAAGHSYEQYF
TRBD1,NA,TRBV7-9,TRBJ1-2,TGTGCCAGCAGCCAACAGACAGGGACGATTGACTATGGCTACACCTTC,CASSQQTGTIDYGYTF
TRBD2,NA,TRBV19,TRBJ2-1,TGTGCCAGTAGTACCTCAGTAGCGGGAGGTTTGGATGAGCAGTTCTTC,CASSTSVAGGLDEQFF
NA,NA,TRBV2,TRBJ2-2,TGTGCCAGCCTAGAGGGACCTAGCACCGGGGAGCTGTTTTTT,CASLEGPSTGELFF
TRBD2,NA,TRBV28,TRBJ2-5,TGTGCCAGCAGGCCTTATTTAGGCGGGACTAGCGGGAGGGAGACCCAGTACTTC,CASRPYLGGTSGRETQYF
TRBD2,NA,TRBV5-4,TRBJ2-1,TGTGCCAGCAGCTTGGATCTAGCGGGCTACAATGAGCAGTTCTTC,CASSLDLAGYNEQFF
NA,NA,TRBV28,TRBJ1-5,TGTGCCAGCAGCACGGACCAGTTCCCTAATCAGCCCCAGCATTTT,CASSTDQFPNQPQHF
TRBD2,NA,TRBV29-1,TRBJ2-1,TGCAGCGGCGGGACTAGCGGCTACAATGAGCAGTTCTTC,CSGGTSGYNEQFF